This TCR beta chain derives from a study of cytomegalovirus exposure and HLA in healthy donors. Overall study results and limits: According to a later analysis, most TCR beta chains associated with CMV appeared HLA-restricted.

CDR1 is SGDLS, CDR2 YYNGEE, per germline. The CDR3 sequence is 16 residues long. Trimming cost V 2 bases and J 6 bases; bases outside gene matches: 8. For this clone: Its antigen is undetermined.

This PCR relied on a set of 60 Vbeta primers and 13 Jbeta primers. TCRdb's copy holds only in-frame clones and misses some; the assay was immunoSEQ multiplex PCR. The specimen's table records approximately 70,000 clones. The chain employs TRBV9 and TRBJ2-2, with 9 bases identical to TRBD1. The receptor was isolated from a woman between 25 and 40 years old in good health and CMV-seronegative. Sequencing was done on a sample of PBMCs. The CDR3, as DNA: TGTGCCAGCAGCGTCTTCGGGACAGGGTGGGCCGGGGAGCTGTTTTTT. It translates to CASSVFGTGWAGELFF.